This T cell receptor beta chain was sequenced in a study of OX40 agonist ivuxolimab in advanced cancers. Study-level information: From roughly 20 to 90 years was the age range, with a mean of around 54 years, and around 83% were male. Study-level points and caveats: At 0.1 to 3.0 mg/kg and by week 6, clonal expansion occurred in CD4+ and CD8+ blood T cells. Some nonresponders additionally presented with little normalized T-cell clonal expansion. Some of the lowest clonal expansion was seen in partial responders at 0.1-3.0 mg/kg.

The protocol was immunoSEQ multiplex PCR, while the TCRdb copy is restricted to in-frame clones and leaves out a portion. The data contain around 47,000 clones, 75% to 85% of them seen just once; the ten biggest clones take up around 4.2%. This CDR3 contains 15 residues. Trimming shortened V by 0 bases and J by 6 bases, and 11 bases separated the two germline ends. Germline V gene sequence: CDR1 SGHDN, CDR2 FVKESK. In the case of this clone: The antigen remains undetermined.

The TCR comes from an adult with an advanced solid tumor such as melanoma, head and neck, liver or kidney cancer. The chain links TRBV14 to TRBJ1-4; D not resolved. Source: CD4+ or CD8+ T cells sorted from blood, taken in a trial of the OX40 agonist ivuxolimab. CDR3 residues: CASSQEVFGDEKLFF. The DNA for the CDR3 is TGTGCCAGCAGCCAAGAGGTATTTGGGGATGAAAAACTGTTTTTT.